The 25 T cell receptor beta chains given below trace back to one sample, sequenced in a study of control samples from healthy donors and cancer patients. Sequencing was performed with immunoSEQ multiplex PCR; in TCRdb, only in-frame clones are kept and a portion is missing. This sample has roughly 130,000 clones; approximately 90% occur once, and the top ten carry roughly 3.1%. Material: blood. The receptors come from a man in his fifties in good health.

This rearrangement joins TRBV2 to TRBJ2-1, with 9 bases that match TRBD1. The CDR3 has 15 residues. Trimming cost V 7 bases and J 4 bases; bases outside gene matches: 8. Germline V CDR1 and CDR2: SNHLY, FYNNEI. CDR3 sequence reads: CASTAMGQGYNEQFF. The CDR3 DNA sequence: TGTGCCAGCACCGCAATGGGACAGGGATACAATGAGCAGTTCTTC. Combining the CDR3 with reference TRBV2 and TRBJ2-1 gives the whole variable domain EPEVTQTPSHQVTQMGQEVILRCVPISNHLYFYWYRQILGQKVEFLVSFYNNEISEKSEIFDDQFSVERPDGSNFTLKIRSTKLEDSAMYFCASTAMGQGYNEQFFGPGTRLTVL.

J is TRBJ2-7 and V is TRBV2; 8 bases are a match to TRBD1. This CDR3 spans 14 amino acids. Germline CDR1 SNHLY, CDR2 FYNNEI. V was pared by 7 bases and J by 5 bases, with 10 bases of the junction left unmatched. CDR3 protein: CASMDRDRGHEQYF. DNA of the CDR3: TGTGCCAGCATGGACCGAGACAGGGGTCACGAGCAGTACTTC.

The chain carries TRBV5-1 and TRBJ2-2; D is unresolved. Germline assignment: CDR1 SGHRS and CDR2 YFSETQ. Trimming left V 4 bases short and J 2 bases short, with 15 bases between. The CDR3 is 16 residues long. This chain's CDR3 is CASSQTAAANTGELFF. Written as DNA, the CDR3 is TGCGCCAGCAGCCAGACGGCGGCAGCCAACACCGGGGAGCTGTTTTTT.

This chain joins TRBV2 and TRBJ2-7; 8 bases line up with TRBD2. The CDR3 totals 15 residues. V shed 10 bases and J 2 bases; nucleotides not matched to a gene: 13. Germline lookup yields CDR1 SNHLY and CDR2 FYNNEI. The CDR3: CATRGRGGATYEQYF. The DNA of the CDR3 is TGTGCCACCAGGGGCCGGGGGGGGGCCACCTACGAGCAGTACTTC.

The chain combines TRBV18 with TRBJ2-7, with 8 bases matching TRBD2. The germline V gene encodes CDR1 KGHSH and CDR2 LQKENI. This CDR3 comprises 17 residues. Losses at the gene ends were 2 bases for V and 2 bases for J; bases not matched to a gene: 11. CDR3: CASSPRARGGGTYEQYF. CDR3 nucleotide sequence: TGTGCCAGCTCACCAAGGGCGCGAGGCGGGGGGACCTACGAGCAGTACTTC.

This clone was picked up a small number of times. The CDR3 spells CASSYRGGVTDTQYF. The CDR3 nucleotides read TGTGCCAGCAGTTACCGAGGGGGGGTCACAGATACGCAGTATTTT. The chain joins TRBV6-6 to TRBJ2-3; tentative D call: TRBD2 (7 bases). Trimming stripped 2 bases from V and 2 bases from J, with 11 bases between. The CDR3 sequence is 15 residues long. Germline values: CDR1 MNHNY, CDR2 SVGAGI (reference sequence).

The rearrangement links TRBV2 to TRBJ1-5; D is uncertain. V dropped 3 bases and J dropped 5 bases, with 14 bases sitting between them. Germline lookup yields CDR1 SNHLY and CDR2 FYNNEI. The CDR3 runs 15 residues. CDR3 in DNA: TGTGCCAGCAGTGATTTAGGCCTTACCCATCAGCCCCAGCATTTT. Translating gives CASSDLGLTHQPQHF.

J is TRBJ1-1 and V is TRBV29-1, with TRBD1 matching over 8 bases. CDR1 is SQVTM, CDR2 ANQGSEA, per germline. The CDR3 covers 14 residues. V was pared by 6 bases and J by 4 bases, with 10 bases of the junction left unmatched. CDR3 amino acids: CSVAQGAAITEAFF. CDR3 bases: TGCAGCGTCGCGCAGGGGGCAGCTATCACTGAAGCTTTCTTT.

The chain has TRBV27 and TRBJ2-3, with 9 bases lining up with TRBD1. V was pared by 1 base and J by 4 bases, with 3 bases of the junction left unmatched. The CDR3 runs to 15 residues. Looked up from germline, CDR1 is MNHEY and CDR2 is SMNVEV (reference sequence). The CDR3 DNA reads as TGTGCCAGCAGTTTATACAGGGGGCGTCCAGATACGCAGTATTTT. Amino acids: CASSLYRGRPDTQYF.

The CDR3 coding sequence is TGTGCCACCAGTCGACAGGGGGTTCTTTACGAGCAGTACTTC. It encodes CATSRQGVLYEQYF. The chain employs TRBV24-1 and TRBJ2-7, with 9 bases aligning to TRBD1. The length of the CDR3 is 14 residues. The V segment lost 6 bases and the J segment 4 bases; nucleotides outside the gene matches: 6. Germline V lookup: CDR1 KGHDR, CDR2 SFDVKD.

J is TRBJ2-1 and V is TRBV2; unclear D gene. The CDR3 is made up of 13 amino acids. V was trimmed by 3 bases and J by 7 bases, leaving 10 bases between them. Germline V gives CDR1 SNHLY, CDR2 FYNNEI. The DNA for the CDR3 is TGTGCCAGCAGTGATCGGCTAGTAAATGAGCAGTTCTTC. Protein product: CASSDRLVNEQFF.

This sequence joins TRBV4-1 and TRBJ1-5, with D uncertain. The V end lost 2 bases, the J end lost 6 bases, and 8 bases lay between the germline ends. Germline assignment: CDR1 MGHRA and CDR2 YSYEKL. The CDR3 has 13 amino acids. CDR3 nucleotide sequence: TGCGCCAGCAGCCAACCGGGAGGTCAGCCCCAGCATTTT. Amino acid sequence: CASSQPGGQPQHF.

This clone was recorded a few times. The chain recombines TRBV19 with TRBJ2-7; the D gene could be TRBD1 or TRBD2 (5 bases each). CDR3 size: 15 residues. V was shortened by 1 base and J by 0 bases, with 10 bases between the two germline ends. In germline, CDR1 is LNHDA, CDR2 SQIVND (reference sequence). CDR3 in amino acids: CASSIVTGPSYEQYF. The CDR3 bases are TGTGCCAGTAGTATAGTGACGGGACCCTCCTACGAGCAGTACTTC. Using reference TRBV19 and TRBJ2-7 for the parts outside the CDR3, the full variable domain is DGGITQSPKYLFRKEGQNVTLSCEQNLNHDAMYWYRQDPGQGLRLIYYSQIVNDFQKGDIAEGYSVSREKKESFPLTVTSAQKNPTAFYLCASSIVTGPSYEQYFGPGTRLTVT.

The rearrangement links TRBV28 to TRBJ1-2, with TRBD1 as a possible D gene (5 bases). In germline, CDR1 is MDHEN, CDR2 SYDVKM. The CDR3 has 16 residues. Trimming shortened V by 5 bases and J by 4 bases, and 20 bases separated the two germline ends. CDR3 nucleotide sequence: TGTGCCAGCAGTCGGGGCCAAGCCCCTTTCGCCTATGGCTACACCTTC. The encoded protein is CASSRGQAPFAYGYTF.

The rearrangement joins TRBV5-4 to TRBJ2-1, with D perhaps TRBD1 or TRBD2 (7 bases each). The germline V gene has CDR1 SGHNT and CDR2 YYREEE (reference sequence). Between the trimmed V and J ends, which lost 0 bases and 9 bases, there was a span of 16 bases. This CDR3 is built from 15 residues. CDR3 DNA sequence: TGTGCCAGCAGCTTGGAGGCAGGGGGGGGGAGTGAGCAGTTCTTC. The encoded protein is CASSLEAGGGSEQFF. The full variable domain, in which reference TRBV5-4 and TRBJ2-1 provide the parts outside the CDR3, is ETGVTQSPTHLIKTRGQQVTLRCSSQSGHNTVSWYQQALGQGPQFIFQYYREEENGRGNFPPRFSGLQFPNYSSELNVNALELDDSALYLCASSLEAGGGSEQFFGPGTRLTVL.

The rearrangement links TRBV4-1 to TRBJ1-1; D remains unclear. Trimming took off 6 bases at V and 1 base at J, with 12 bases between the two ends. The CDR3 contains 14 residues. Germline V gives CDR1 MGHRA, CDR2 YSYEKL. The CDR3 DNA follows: TGCGCCAGCAGTAGAGGAGTGGAGAACACTGAAGCTTTCTTT. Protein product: CASSRGVENTEAFF.

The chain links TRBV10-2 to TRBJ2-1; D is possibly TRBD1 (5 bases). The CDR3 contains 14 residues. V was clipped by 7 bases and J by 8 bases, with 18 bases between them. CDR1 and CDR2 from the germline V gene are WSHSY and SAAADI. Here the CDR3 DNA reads TGCGCCAGCAAACCGGCAGGGCCCTCTGATGAGCAGTTCTTC. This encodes CASKPAGPSDEQFF.

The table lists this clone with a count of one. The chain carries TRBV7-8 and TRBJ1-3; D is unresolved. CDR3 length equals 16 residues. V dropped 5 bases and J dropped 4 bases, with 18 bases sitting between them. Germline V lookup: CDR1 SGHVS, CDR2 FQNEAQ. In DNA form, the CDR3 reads TGTGCCAGCAGCCCCCGGTTACGGAAAGTAGGAAACACCATATATTTT. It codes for CASSPRLRKVGNTIYF.

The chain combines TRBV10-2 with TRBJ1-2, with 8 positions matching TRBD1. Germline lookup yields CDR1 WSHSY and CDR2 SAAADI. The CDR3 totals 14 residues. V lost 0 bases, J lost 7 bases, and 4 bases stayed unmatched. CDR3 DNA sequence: TGCGCCAGCAGTGAGTCAGGACAGGGTCCTGGCTACACCTTC. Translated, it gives CASSESGQGPGYTF.

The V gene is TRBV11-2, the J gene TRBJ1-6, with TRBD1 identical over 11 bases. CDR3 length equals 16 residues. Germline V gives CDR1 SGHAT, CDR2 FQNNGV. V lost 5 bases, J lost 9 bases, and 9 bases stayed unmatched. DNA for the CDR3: TGTGCCAGCAGCCCAACTCGGGACAGGGGGATTTCACCCCTCCACTTT. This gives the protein CASSPTRDRGISPLHF.

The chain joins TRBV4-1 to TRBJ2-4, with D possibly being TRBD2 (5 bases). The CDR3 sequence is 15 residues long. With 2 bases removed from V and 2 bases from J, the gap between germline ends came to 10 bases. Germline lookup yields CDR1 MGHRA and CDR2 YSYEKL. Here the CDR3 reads CASSQPSGTKNIQYF. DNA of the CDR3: TGCGCCAGCAGCCAACCGAGCGGTACCAAAAACATTCAGTACTTC.

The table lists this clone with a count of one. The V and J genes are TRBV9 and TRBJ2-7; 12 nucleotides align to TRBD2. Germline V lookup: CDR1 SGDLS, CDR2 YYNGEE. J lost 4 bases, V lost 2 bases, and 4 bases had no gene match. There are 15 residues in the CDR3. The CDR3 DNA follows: TGTGCCAGCAGCGTTACTAGCGGGGGGCCATACGAGCAGTACTTC. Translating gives CASSVTSGGPYEQYF.

CDR3 in amino acids: CATSRITGYAEAFF. DNA for the CDR3: TGTGCCACCAGCAGAATTACAGGGTATGCTGAAGCTTTCTTT. The chain is built from TRBV15 and TRBJ1-1; perhaps TRBD1 as D (6 bases). V lost 2 bases, J lost 6 bases, and 13 bases lay in between. The CDR3 spans 14 residues. Germline-derived CDR1 and CDR2 are LNHNV and YYDKDF (reference sequence).

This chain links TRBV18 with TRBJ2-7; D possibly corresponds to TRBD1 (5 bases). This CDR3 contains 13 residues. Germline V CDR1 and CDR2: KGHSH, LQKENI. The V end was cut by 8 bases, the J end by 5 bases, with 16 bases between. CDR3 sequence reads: CASAKAGSNEQYF. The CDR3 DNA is TGTGCCAGCGCCAAAGCAGGGTCCAACGAGCAGTACTTC. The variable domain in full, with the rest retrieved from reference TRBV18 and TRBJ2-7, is NAGVMQNPRHLVRRRGQEARLRCSPMKGHSHVYWYRQLPEEGLKFMVYLQKENIIDESGMPKERFSAEFPKEGPSILRIQQVVRGDSAAYFCASAKAGSNEQYFGPGTRLTVT.

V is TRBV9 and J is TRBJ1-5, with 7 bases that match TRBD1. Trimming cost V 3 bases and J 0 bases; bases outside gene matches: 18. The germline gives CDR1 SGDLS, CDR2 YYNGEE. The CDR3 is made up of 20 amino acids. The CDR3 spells CASSERRWRQGPHSNQPQHF. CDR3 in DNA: TGTGCCAGCAGCGAGAGGAGGTGGCGACAGGGCCCACATAGCAATCAGCCCCAGCATTTT. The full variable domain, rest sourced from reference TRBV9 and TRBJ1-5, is DSGVTQTPKHLITATGQRVTLRCSPRSGDLSVYWYQQSLDQGLQFLIQYYNGEERAKGNILERFSAQQFPDLHSELNLSSLELGDSALYFCASSERRWRQGPHSNQPQHFGDGTRLSIL.